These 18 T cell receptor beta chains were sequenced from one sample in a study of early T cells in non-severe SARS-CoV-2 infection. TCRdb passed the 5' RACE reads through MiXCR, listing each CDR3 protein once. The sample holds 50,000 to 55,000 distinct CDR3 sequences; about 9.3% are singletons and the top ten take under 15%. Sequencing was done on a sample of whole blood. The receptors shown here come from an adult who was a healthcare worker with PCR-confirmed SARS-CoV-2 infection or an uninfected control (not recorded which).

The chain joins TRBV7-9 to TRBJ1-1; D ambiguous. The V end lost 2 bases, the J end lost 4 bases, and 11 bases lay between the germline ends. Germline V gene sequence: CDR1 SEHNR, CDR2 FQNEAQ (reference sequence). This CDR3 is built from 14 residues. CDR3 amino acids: CASSLLGSGTEAFF. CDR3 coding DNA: TGTGCCAGCAGCTTATTGGGCTCCGGCACTGAAGCTTTCTTT.

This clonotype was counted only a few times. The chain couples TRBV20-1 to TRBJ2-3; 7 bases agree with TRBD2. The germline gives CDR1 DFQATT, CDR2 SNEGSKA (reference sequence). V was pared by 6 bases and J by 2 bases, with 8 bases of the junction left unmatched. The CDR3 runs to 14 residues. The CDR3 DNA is TGCAGTGCCGTCGGGGACTACATCACAGATACGCAGTATTTT. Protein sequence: CSAVGDYITDTQYF.

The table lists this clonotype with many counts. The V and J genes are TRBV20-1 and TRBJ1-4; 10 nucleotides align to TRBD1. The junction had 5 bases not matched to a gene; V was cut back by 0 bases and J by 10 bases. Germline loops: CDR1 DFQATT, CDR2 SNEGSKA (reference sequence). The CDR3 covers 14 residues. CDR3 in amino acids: CSARDRDRGGKLFF. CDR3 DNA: TGCAGTGCTAGAGATAGGGACAGGGGAGGAAAACTGTTTTTT.

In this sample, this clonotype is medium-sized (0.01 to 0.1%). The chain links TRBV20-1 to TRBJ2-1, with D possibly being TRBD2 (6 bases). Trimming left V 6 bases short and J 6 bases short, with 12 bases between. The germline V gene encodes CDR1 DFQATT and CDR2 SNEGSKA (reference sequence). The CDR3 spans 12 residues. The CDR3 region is CSARLARNEQFF. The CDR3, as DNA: TGCAGTGCACGCCTAGCGCGCAATGAGCAGTTCTTC.

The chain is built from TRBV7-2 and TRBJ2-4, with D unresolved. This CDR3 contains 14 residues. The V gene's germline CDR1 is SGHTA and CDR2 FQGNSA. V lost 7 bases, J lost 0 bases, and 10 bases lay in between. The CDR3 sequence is CASKERLAKNIQYF. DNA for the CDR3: TGTGCCAGCAAGGAGCGTCTAGCCAAAAACATTCAGTACTTC.

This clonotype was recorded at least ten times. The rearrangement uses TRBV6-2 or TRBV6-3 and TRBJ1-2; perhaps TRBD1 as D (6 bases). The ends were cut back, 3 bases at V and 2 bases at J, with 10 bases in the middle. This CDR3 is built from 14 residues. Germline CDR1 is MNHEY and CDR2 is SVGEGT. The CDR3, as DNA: TGTGCCAGCAGTTATTCCGGACAGAACTATGGCTACACCTTC. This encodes CASSYSGQNYGYTF.

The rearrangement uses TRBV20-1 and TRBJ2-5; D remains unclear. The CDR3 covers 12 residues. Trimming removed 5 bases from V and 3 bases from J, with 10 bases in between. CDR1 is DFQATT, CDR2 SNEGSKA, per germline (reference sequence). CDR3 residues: CSAGVSKETQYF. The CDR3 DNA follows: TGCAGTGCTGGAGTCTCAAAAGAGACCCAGTACTTC.

The CDR3, as DNA: TGTGCCAGCAGAACCGGGACAGGGGGCCACCTGCGGCAGTACTTC. It specifies CASRTGTGGHLRQYF. This chain uses TRBV12-3 or TRBV12-4 with TRBJ2-7; 12 bases are shared with TRBD1. The CDR3 loop spans 15 amino acids. V lost 6 bases to trimming and J lost 9 bases; unmatched junction nucleotides: 12.

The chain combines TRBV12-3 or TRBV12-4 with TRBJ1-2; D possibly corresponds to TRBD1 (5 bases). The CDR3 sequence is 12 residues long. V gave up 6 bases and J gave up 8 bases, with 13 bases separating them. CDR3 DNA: TGTGCCAGCAGCAAAGACAACAGGGGCTACACCTTC. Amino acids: CASSKDNRGYTF.

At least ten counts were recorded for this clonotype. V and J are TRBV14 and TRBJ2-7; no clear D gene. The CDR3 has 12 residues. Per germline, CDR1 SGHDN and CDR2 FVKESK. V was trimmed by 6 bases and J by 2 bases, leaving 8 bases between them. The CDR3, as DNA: TGTGCCAGCAGTTTGGTTCCCTACGAGCAGTACTTC. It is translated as CASSLVPYEQYF. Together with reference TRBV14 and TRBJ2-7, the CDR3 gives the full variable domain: EAGVTQFPSHSVIEKGQTVTLRCDPISGHDNLYWYRRVMGKEIKFLLHFVKESKQDESGMPNNRFLAERTGGTYSTLKVQPAELEDSGVYFCASSLVPYEQYFGPGTRLTVT.

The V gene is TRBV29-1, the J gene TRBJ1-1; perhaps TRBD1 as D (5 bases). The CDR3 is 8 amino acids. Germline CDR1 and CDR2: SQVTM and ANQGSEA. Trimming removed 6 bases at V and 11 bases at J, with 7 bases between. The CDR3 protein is CSVGDAFF. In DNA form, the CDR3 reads TGCAGCGTCGGGGACGCTTTCTTT.

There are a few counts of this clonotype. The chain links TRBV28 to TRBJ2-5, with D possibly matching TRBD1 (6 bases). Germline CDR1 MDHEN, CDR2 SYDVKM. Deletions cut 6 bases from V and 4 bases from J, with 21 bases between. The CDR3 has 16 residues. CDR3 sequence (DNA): TGTGCCAGCAGCCCCTCGGACAGTCGCGGGCCAGAGACCCAGTACTTC. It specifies CASSPSDSRGPETQYF.

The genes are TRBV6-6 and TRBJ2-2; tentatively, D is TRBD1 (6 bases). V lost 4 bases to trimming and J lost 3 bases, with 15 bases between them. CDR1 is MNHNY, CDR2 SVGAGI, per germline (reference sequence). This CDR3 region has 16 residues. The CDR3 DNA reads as TGTGCCAGCAGTTCCCCTTGGGGGCGGGACACCGGGGAGCTGTTTTTT. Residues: CASSSPWGRDTGELFF.

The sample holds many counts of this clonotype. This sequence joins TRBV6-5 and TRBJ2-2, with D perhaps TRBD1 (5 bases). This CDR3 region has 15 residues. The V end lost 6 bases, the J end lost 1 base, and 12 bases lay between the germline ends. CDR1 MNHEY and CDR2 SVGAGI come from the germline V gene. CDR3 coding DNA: TGTGCCAGCAGGGGGCTCGGACAGAACACCGGGGAGCTGTTTTTT. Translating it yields CASRGLGQNTGELFF.

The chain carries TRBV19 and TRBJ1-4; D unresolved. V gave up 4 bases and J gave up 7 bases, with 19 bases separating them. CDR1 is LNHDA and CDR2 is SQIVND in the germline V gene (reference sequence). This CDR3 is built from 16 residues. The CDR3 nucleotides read TGTGCCAGTAGTACGAGACAAGGGCAGGACCGTGAAAAACTGTTTTTT. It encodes CASSTRQGQDREKLFF.

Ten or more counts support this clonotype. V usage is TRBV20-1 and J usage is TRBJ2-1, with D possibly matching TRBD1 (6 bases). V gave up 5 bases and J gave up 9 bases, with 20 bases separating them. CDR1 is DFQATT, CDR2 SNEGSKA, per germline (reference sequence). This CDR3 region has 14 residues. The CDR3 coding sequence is TGCAGTGCTTTCTCAGGGGTGCTTGTAGGTGAGCAGTTCTTC. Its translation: CSAFSGVLVGEQFF.

The CDR3 reads CASSLVSDNEQFF. CDR3 nucleotides: TGTGCCAGCAGCTTAGTGTCTGACAATGAGCAGTTCTTC. The genes are TRBV7-6 and TRBJ2-1; D is uncertain. The CDR3 loop spans 13 amino acids. Germline V gene sequence: CDR1 SGHVS, CDR2 FNYEAQ. Trimming pared 1 base from V and 5 bases from J, leaving 6 bases between.

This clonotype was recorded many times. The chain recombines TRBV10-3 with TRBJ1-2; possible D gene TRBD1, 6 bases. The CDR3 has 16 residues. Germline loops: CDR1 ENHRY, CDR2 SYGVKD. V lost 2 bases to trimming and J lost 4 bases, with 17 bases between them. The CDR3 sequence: CAISEPVTGTSYGYTF. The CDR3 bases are TGTGCCATCAGTGAGCCTGTGACAGGAACTAGCTATGGCTACACCTTC.